The 21 T cell receptor beta chains below were found in one sample sequenced in a study of early T cells in non-severe SARS-CoV-2 infection (dated by TCRdb to 2020 to 2023). The library relied on 5' RACE. TCRdb names NextSeq 500 as the instrument used. Through fastp at Q25 and MiXCR, TCRdb rebuilt clones from the public reads, retaining in-frame beta chains. When rows share a CDR3 protein, they turn into one entry using the most common DNA and genes. This sample gives 86,000 or so distinct CDR3 sequences in total; roughly 6% of them show up just once. Just under 8% of the sample lies in the top ten. Sequenced input: whole blood. The receptors derive from an adult who was a healthcare worker with PCR-confirmed SARS-CoV-2 infection or an uninfected control (not recorded which).

This clonotype was picked up a small number of times. The V and J genes are TRBV28 and TRBJ2-7, with D perhaps TRBD2 (5 bases). V was trimmed by 7 bases and J by 3 bases, leaving 7 bases between them. CDR1 is MDHEN, CDR2 SYDVKM, per germline. This CDR3 is built from 11 residues. The CDR3 spells CASIEGYEQYF. The CDR3 DNA reads as TGTGCCAGCATAGAGGGCTACGAGCAGTACTTC.

By proportion, this clonotype is medium-sized. The chain is built from TRBV11-2 and TRBJ2-5; no clear D gene. The germline V gene encodes CDR1 SGHAT and CDR2 FQNNGV. This CDR3 comprises 12 residues. Trimming took off 5 bases at V and 5 bases at J, with 9 bases between the two ends. This CDR3 is CASSRNLETQYF. Here the CDR3 DNA reads TGTGCCAGCAGCCGTAATTTGGAGACCCAGTACTTC.

V usage is TRBV5-1 and J usage is TRBJ2-2; 7 nucleotides line up with TRBD1. V gave up 0 bases and J gave up 9 bases; unmatched junction bases: 2. In germline, CDR1 is SGHRS, CDR2 YFSETQ. The CDR3 sequence is 13 residues long. CDR3 protein: CASSLGQGRELFF. The CDR3 DNA follows: TGCGCCAGCAGCTTGGGACAGGGCCGGGAGCTGTTTTTT.

This clonotype was counted at least ten times. This sequence joins TRBV28 and TRBJ2-7, with TRBD1 identical over 7 bases. J was trimmed by 5 bases and V by 9 bases; bases with no gene match: 13. Germline loops: CDR1 MDHEN, CDR2 SYDVKM. This CDR3 is built from 14 residues. The CDR3 nucleotides read TGTGCCAGTCGCACCCAGGGGGTTTCGAACGAGCAGTACTTC. Translating gives CASRTQGVSNEQYF.

This chain joins TRBV19 and TRBJ2-2, with 9 bases fitting TRBD1. The ends lost 6 bases at V and 6 bases at J; junction bases unmatched: 2. This CDR3 has 13 amino acids. Germline V CDR1 and CDR2: LNHDA, SQIVND (reference sequence). The CDR3 here is CASRTGGPGELFF. In DNA form, the CDR3 reads TGTGCCAGTAGGACAGGGGGTCCCGGGGAGCTGTTTTTT.

This clonotype has a handful of counts. The V and J genes are TRBV5-5 and TRBJ1-1, with 9 bases fitting TRBD1. CDR1 is SGHKS and CDR2 is YYEKEE in the germline V gene (reference sequence). The CDR3 runs 15 residues. V lost 3 bases, J lost 4 bases, and 7 bases stayed unmatched. CDR3 bases: TGTGCCAGCAGCTACAGATTGACAGGGGGCACTGAAGCTTTCTTT. Its translation: CASSYRLTGGTEAFF.

This clonotype was seen repeatedly, ten times or more. This sequence joins TRBV28 and TRBJ2-7, with 11 bases fitting TRBD1. The CDR3 extends over 15 amino acids. Germline assignment: CDR1 MDHEN and CDR2 SYDVKM. V was pared by 6 bases and J by 6 bases, with 10 bases of the junction left unmatched. CDR3 DNA: TGTGCCAGCAGCACTGGCGGGACAGGGGGAAGCGAGCAGTACTTC. It encodes CASSTGGTGGSEQYF.

This clonotype was found many times. The chain employs TRBV5-1 and TRBJ2-7; tentatively, D is TRBD2 (5 bases). Germline CDR1 and CDR2: SGHRS and YFSETQ. Trimming removed 3 bases from V and 13 bases from J, with 17 bases in between. The CDR3 extends over 12 amino acids. The CDR3 region has the DNA TGCGCCAGCAGCTCGGACGGACGGGGTTTTTACTTC. Translation gives CASSSDGRGFYF.

Only a few counts were recorded for this clonotype. The chain combines TRBV29-1 with TRBJ2-5, with 7 bases lining up with TRBD1. Germline values: CDR1 SQVTM, CDR2 ANQGSEA. The CDR3 has 13 amino acids. V was pared by 4 bases and J by 5 bases, with 7 bases of the junction left unmatched. The CDR3 DNA follows: TGCAGCGTTGGAACAGGGGTGGGTGAGACCCAGTACTTC. This codes for CSVGTGVGETQYF.

In this sample, this clonotype turned up a few times. This chain connects TRBV7-9 to TRBJ1-1; possibly TRBD1 for D (6 bases). The CDR3 loop spans 14 amino acids. Trimming cost V 8 bases and J 4 bases, with 17 bases left between them. Germline V gene lookup returns CDR1 SEHNR and CDR2 FQNEAQ (reference sequence). The CDR3 DNA reads TGTGCCAGCGAGAAGGGGGATAAAGGCACTGAAGCTTTCTTT. It yields the protein CASEKGDKGTEAFF. The entire variable domain, with the rest obtained from reference TRBV7-9 and TRBJ1-1, is as follows: DTGVSQNPRHKITKRGQNVTFRCDPISEHNRLYWYRQTLGQGPEFLTYFQNEAQLEKSRLLSDRFSAERPKGSFSTLEIQRTEQGDSAMYLCASEKGDKGTEAFFGQGTRLTVV.

This clonotype occurred a few times. This chain uses TRBV5-1 with TRBJ1-6; maybe TRBD1 (5 bases). The V gene lost 1 base and the J gene lost 13 bases, with 12 bases spanning the gap. CDR1 and CDR2 from the germline V gene are SGHRS and YFSETQ. The CDR3 is made up of 13 amino acids. The CDR3 sequence is CASSLSRGDPLHF. CDR3 sequence (DNA): TGCGCCAGCAGCTTGTCCCGGGGGGACCCCCTCCACTTT.

This clonotype appeared a few times. V and J are TRBV19 and TRBJ1-5; D perhaps matches TRBD1 (6 bases). CDR3 length: 14 amino acids. The germline gives CDR1 LNHDA, CDR2 SQIVND (reference sequence). V lost 4 bases to trimming and J lost 3 bases, with 10 bases between them. The CDR3 loop is CASSTRGDNQPQHF. CDR3 bases: TGTGCCAGTAGTACCAGGGGAGACAATCAGCCCCAGCATTTT.

This clonotype has just a few counts. This chain uses TRBV11-3 with TRBJ2-2; TRBD1 matches 11 bases. The CDR3 is 16 residues long. V lost 7 bases to trimming and J lost 6 bases; unmatched junction nucleotides: 10. Germline CDR1 reads SGHNT; CDR2 reads YENEEA. CDR3 region: CASTHRTGGFAGELFF. DNA for the CDR3: TGTGCCAGCACCCATAGGACAGGGGGCTTCGCCGGGGAGCTGTTTTTT.

The V and J genes are TRBV7-9 and TRBJ1-1; 8 bases map to TRBD1. Germline assignment: CDR1 SEHNR and CDR2 FQNEAQ (reference sequence). CDR3 length: 12 residues. Losses at the gene ends were 8 bases for V and 10 bases for J; bases not matched to a gene: 9. The CDR3 bases are TGTGCCAGCTCAGGGGGCGCTTTGTTAGCTTTCTTT. It is translated as CASSGGALLAFF.

The chain couples TRBV4-3 to TRBJ1-1; 8 bases fit TRBD1. Germline V lookup: CDR1 LGHNA, CDR2 YSLEER. With V trimmed by 0 bases and J by 5 bases, 8 bases remained unmatched. CDR3 length: 16 residues. The CDR3 sequence: CASSQDIGQGSTEAFF. CDR3 DNA sequence: TGCGCCAGCAGCCAAGATATAGGACAGGGAAGTACTGAAGCTTTCTTT.

At least ten counts were recorded for this clonotype. V is TRBV3-1 and J is TRBJ2-7, with D possibly matching TRBD1 (6 bases). This CDR3 region has 14 residues. Germline V gene lookup returns CDR1 LGHDT and CDR2 YNNKEL (reference sequence). Trimming took 1 base from V and 7 from J, leaving 14 bases between them. CDR3 sequence reads: CASSQGNRAREQYF. Here the CDR3 DNA reads TGTGCCAGCAGCCAAGGCAACAGGGCTCGGGAGCAGTACTTC.

This clonotype turned up a few times. The V and J genes are TRBV7-9 and TRBJ2-2, with D possibly TRBD2 on 5 matching bases. From germline, CDR1 is SEHNR and CDR2 FQNEAQ (reference sequence). This CDR3 spans 13 amino acids. V lost 7 bases to trimming and J lost 7 bases, with 13 bases between them. The CDR3 sequence is CASKVGGIGELFF. DNA for the CDR3: TGTGCCAGCAAAGTTGGAGGAATCGGGGAGCTGTTTTTT.

This clonotype was detected ten times or more. The chain couples TRBV27 to TRBJ2-1, with D unresolved. This CDR3 region has 18 residues. Germline assignment: CDR1 MNHEY and CDR2 SMNVEV (reference sequence). Deletions cut 5 bases from V and 6 bases from J, with 26 bases between. The CDR3 nucleotides are TGTGCCAGCAGTCCCTCCCCAATTGCGGCTGAATTTATCAATGAGCAGTTCTTC. This sequence encodes CASSPSPIAAEFINEQFF.

Many counts were recorded for this clonotype. V is TRBV6-5 and J is TRBJ2-3, with 7 bases that match TRBD2. The CDR3 consists of 13 residues. Germline V gene sequence: CDR1 MNHEY, CDR2 SVGAGI. V shed 10 bases and J 0 bases; nucleotides not matched to a gene: 4. This CDR3 reads CATRAGSTDTQYF. CDR3 nucleotides: TGTGCCACCCGAGCGGGAAGCACAGATACGCAGTATTTT.

At least ten counts were recorded for this clonotype. The chain couples TRBV7-2 to TRBJ2-7; a weak D match, TRBD1 (6 bases). The V gene lost 5 bases and the J gene lost 3 bases, with 11 bases spanning the gap. Per the germline V gene, CDR1 is SGHTA and CDR2 is FQGNSA. The CDR3 consists of 13 residues. DNA for the CDR3: TGTGCCAGCAGCCCTCGGACAGACTACGAGCAGTACTTC. Amino acids: CASSPRTDYEQYF.

In regard to this clonotype: A much larger clone is a single base away; this may be a read error. The rearrangement uses TRBV11-2 and TRBJ2-7; the match to TRBD2 covers 11 bases. The CDR3 covers 14 residues. CDR1 is SGHAT and CDR2 is FQNNGV in the germline V gene. The CDR3 sequence is CASRVAGGPYKQYF. The CDR3 DNA follows: TGTGCCAGCAGGGTAGCGGGAGGGCCCTACAAGCAGTACTTC.